These T cell receptor beta chains were read from a single sample in a study of T cell repertoires in cytomegalovirus infection. A single record per CDR3 protein comes from TCRdb applying MiXCR to the reads. Among about 140,000 distinct CDR3 sequences listed, 6.5% were seen once. The sequencing sample was made of PBMCs. The receptors stem from a human donor in good health (CMV status not recorded). Some clones in this sample may be carry-over from other donors' samples. Each CDR3 is given without its conserved first and last residue. Clone size is given for some rows only: seen once, a few or many times, or a class if the clone is expanded.

clone_size	v_call	j_call	cdr3_aa
many	TRBV7-9	TRBJ2-3	ASSLSWTVSTDTQY
many	TRBV7-9	TRBJ1-2	ASSFSAGTGGGYT
many	TRBV7-9	TRBJ2-1	ASSVDSPTAEQF
many	TRBV12-3/TRBV12-4	TRBJ1-4	ASSLGGTTNEKLF
many	TRBV7-8	TRBJ1-1	ASSPDRGSKRGEAF
many	TRBV2	TRBJ2-2	ASAGLSTGELF
few	TRBV12-3/TRBV12-4	TRBJ1-1	ASSLPGQYTEAF
-	TRBV4-2	TRBJ1-5	ASSQGGPNQPQH
many	TRBV7-9	TRBJ2-5	ASSLVERLQETQY
few	TRBV19	TRBJ2-2	ASHQEANTGELF
many	TRBV7-2	TRBJ2-3	ASSLNGDTQY
few	TRBV20-1	TRBJ1-4	SALGQGGEKLF
many	TRBV5-6	TRBJ1-1	ASSYSGSNTEAF
many	TRBV7-2	TRBJ2-7	ASSFSGGATEQY
many	TRBV7-3	TRBJ2-2	ASSFIAGELF
many	TRBV23-1	TRBJ2-7	ASSQSKGTLSTHEQY
many	TRBV18	TRBJ1-2	ASSPERGANYGYT
-	TRBV20-1	TRBJ1-5	SARPLGISNQPQH